The 10 T cell receptor beta chains in this list originate from one sample, sequenced in a study of vaccination and CD4 T cells after COVID-19. Their recognized antigens are unknown. Oncomine TCR Beta short-read sequencing was applied to DNA from cultured CD4+ T cells. TCRdb independently ran MiXCR on the PCR reads; one entry per CDR3 protein. In the table there are 12,000 to 15,000 distinct CDR3 sequences, about 55% of which are singletons. Treatment specified: roughly 10-day PBMC culture with coronavirus spike peptide pools or control peptides (ViraFEST assay). Sequenced material: CD4+ T cells from blood, cultured in vitro, taken before SARS-CoV-2 vaccination. These receptors all come from a human donor who had recovered from COVID-19.

This clonotype occurred once. J is TRBJ1-4 and V is TRBV15; D not certain. V was cut by 7 bases and J by 13 bases, with 19 bases left in between. There are 13 residues in the CDR3. The germline gives CDR1 LNHNV, CDR2 YYDKDF (reference sequence). CDR3 sequence: CATTLSRDGVLFF. CDR3 DNA: TGTGCCACCACCCTCAGTCGAGACGGTGTACTGTTTTTT.

The V gene is TRBV4-1, the J gene TRBJ2-5; 7 bases map to TRBD1. The CDR3 consists of 16 residues. V trimming: 4 bases; J trimming: 2 bases; junction bases outside the gene matches: 10. CDR1 is MGHRA and CDR2 is YSYEKL in the germline V gene. The CDR3: CASSPGETGLQETQYF. The CDR3 DNA follows: TGCGCCAGCAGCCCAGGGGAGACAGGGCTACAAGAGACCCAGTACTTC.

The chain joins TRBV2 to TRBJ1-5, with D perhaps TRBD1 (6 bases). V lost 3 bases and J lost 5, with 8 bases in between. Germline values: CDR1 SNHLY, CDR2 FYNNEI. This CDR3 comprises 13 residues. CDR3 nucleotide sequence: TGTGCCAGCAGTGACAGGGGTGATCAGCCCCAGCATTTT. Amino acid sequence: CASSDRGDQPQHF.

The gene calls are TRBV20-1 and TRBJ2-4; 7 nucleotides line up with TRBD1. From germline, CDR1 is DFQATT and CDR2 SNEGSKA (reference sequence). This CDR3 is built from 13 residues. The junction had 10 bases not matched to a gene; V was cut back by 6 bases and J by 8 bases. The CDR3 here is CSATDRKSYIQYF. In nucleotides, the CDR3 is TGCAGTGCCACGGACAGGAAATCTTACATTCAGTACTTC.

V gene TRBV28 combines with J gene TRBJ1-5; a possible D gene is TRBD1 (6 bases). V lost 7 bases and J lost 2, with 12 bases in between. From germline, CDR1 is MDHEN and CDR2 SYDVKM. This CDR3 is 14 amino acids long. As DNA, the CDR3 is TGTGCCAGCATGGGGGGCTCGGGCAATCAGCCCCAGCATTTT. Amino acid sequence: CASMGGSGNQPQHF.

The sample holds a few counts of this clonotype. The chain employs TRBV7-8 and TRBJ2-7, with TRBD1 matching 12 bases. The CDR3 runs to 18 residues. With V trimmed by 5 bases and J by 6 bases, 17 bases remained unmatched. Germline CDR1 SGHVS, CDR2 FQNEAQ. The CDR3: CASSLTTALGTGGSEQYF. The CDR3 coding sequence is TGTGCCAGCAGCCTAACAACCGCTTTGGGGACAGGGGGCAGCGAGCAGTACTTC.

The J gene is TRBJ1-1, the V gene TRBV6-5, with 12 bases that match TRBD1. Per germline, CDR1 MNHEY and CDR2 SVGAGI. The CDR3 contains 19 residues. Trimming cost V 2 bases and J 1 base; bases outside gene matches: 11. The CDR3 loop reads CASSYELGTGGQGNTEAFF. CDR3 nucleotides: TGTGCCAGCAGTTACGAACTTGGGACAGGGGGCCAGGGGAACACTGAAGCTTTCTTT.

This clonotype was detected a few times. V is TRBV15 and J is TRBJ1-6, with 8 bases matching TRBD1. Germline CDR1 LNHNV, CDR2 YYDKDF (reference sequence). The trim removed 1 base at V and 8 bases at J, leaving 4 bases unmatched. This CDR3 is built from 15 residues. CDR3 nucleotide sequence: TGTGCCACCAGCAGAGTGCAGGGGGCGGATTCACCCCTCCACTTT. This gives the protein CATSRVQGADSPLHF.

The rearrangement joins TRBV20-1 to TRBJ1-2; no definite D call. The CDR3 has 14 residues. CDR1 is DFQATT, CDR2 SNEGSKA, per germline (reference sequence). The V end lost 1 base, the J end lost 4 bases, and 13 bases lay between the germline ends. DNA of the CDR3: TGCAGTGCTAGAGGGCAGTTCAATTTCTATGGCTACACCTTC. Encoded protein: CSARGQFNFYGYTF.

V gene TRBV19 combines with J gene TRBJ2-6, with D unresolved. Germline loops: CDR1 LNHDA, CDR2 SQIVND (reference sequence). The length of the CDR3 is 13 residues. The V gene lost 2 bases and the J gene lost 1 base, with 0 bases spanning the gap. Here the CDR3 DNA reads TGTGCCAGTAGTATATCTGGGGCCAACGTCCTGACTTTC. Translated, it gives CASSISGANVLTF.